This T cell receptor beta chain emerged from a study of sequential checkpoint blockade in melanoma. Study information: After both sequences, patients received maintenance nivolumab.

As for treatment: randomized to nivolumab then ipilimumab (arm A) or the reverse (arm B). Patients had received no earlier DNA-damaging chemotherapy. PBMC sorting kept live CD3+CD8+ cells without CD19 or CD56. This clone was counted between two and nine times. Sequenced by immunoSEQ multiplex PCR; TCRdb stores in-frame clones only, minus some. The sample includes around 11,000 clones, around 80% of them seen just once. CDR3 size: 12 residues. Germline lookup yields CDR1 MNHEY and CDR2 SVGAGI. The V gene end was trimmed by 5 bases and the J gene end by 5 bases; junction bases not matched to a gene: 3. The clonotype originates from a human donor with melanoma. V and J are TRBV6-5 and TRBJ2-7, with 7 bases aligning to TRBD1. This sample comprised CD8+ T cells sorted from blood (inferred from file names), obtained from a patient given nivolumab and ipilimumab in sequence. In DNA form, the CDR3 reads TGTGCCAGCAGTCGACAGGGTAACGAGCAGTACTTC. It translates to CASSRQGNEQYF.